This T cell receptor (beta chain) was recorded in a study of CD8 T cells in Susac syndrome. Sequencing targeted TCR beta in T cells from blood (CD8+ and CD4+). The controls were healthy donors who were matched for age and sex. Negative isolation yielded CD8+ and CD4+ T cells; FACS enriched TEMRA cells. RNA amounts of about 0.5 to 1 ug underwent reverse transcription with random hexamers. The TCR beta CDR3 was amplified by immunoSEQ multiplex PCR across 54 Vbeta, 13 Jbeta. Each CDR3 protein gets one entry after TCRdb re-called the immunoSEQ multiplex PCR reads with MiXCR. This table has 180,000 or so distinct CDR3 sequences, about 94% appearing once. Germline V gene lookup returns CDR1 SGHNT and CDR2 YYREEE (reference sequence). The V end lost 2 bases, the J end lost 2 bases, and 10 bases lay between the germline ends. This CDR3 has 14 amino acids.

This TCR was recovered from a human donor in good health. Input material: CD4+ T cells from PBMCs. V gene TRBV5-4 combines with J gene TRBJ2-5; D remains ambiguous. CDR3 sequence reads: CASSLESIQETQYF. CDR3 in DNA: TGTGCCAGCAGCTTAGAATCTATTCAAGAGACCCAGTACTTC. The full variable domain, its missing parts supplied by reference TRBV5-4 and TRBJ2-5, is ETGVTQSPTHLIKTRGQQVTLRCSSQSGHNTVSWYQQALGQGPQFIFQYYREEENGRGNFPPRFSGLQFPNYSSELNVNALELDDSALYLCASSLESIQETQYFGPGTRLLVL.